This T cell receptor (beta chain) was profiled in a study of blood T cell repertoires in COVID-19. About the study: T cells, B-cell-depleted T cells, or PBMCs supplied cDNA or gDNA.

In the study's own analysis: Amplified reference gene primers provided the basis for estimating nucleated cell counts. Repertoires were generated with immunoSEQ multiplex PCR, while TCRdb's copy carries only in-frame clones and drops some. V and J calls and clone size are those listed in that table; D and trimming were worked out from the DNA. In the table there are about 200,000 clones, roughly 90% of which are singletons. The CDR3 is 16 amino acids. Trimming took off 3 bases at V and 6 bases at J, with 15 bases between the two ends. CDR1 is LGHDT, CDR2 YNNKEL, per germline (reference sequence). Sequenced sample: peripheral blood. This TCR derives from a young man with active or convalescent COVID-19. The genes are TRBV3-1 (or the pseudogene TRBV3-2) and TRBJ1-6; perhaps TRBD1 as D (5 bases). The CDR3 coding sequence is TGTGCCAGCAGCCACCGAAGTTGGGGCACTAATTCACCCCTCCACTTT. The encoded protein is CASSHRSWGTNSPLHF.